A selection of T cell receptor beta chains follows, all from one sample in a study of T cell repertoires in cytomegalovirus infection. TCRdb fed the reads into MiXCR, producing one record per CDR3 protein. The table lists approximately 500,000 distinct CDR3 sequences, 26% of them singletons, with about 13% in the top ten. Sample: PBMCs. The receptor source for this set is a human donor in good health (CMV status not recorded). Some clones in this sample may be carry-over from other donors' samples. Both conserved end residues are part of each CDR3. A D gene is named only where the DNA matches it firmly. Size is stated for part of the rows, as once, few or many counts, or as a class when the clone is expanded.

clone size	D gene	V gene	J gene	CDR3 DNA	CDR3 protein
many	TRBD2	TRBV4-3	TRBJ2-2	TGCGCCAGCAGCCAAGATCTGACGACTAGCGGGAGTCGCGGGGAGCTGTTTTTT	CASSQDLTTSGSRGELFF
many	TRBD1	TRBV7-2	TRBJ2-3	TGTGCCAGCAGTCAAAGACAGGGTGGGGATACGCAGTATTTT	CASSQRQGGDTQYF
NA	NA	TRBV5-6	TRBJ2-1	TGTGCCAGCAGCTTTGGGGGGGCCTCCCGCCTCAATGAGCAGTTCTTC	CASSFGGASRLNEQFF
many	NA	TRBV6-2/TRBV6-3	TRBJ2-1	TGTGCCAGCAAGTCAGACGGACTCTCCTACAATGAGCAGTTCTTC	CASKSDGLSYNEQFF
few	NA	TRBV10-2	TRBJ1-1	TGCGCCAGCAGTGTGGGGAGAGGCACTGAAGCTTTCTTT	CASSVGRGTEAFF
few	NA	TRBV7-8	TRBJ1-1	TGTGCCAGCAGCTTAGTCTCTAGAGGGTTGTTGGACACTGAAGCTTTCTTT	CASSLVSRGLLDTEAFF
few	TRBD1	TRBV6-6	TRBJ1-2	TGTGCCAGCAGCCCTCCCGGACAGGGGGTAGGCTACACCTTC	CASSPPGQGVGYTF
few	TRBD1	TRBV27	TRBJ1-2	TGTGCCAGCAGTTCGGGACAGGGGATCGCCAATGGCTACACCTTC	CASSSGQGIANGYTF
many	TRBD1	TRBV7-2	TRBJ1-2	TGTGCCAGCAGCAGGGACAGGGTGCGAGGCTACACCTTC	CASSRDRVRGYTF
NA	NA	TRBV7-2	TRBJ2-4	TGTGCCAGCACCCCGACAGGATACAAAAACATTCAGTACTTC	CASTPTGYKNIQYF
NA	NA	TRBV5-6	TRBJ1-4	TGTGCCAGCAGCTTGACTGAAAAACTGTTTTTT	CASSLTEKLFF
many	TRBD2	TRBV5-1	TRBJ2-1	TGTGCCAGCAGCTCCCCCGGACTAGCCGGATACAATGAGCAGTTCTTC	CASSSPGLAGYNEQFF
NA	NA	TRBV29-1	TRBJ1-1	TGCAGCGTTGCCCTCGCAGGCAACACTGAAGCTTTCTTT	CSVALAGNTEAFF
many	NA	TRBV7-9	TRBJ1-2	TGTGCCAGCAGCTCACTCCGCCAACTTCCCAATGGCTACACCTTC	CASSSLRQLPNGYTF
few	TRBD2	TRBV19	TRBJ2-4	TGTGCCAGTAGTATAGATCGGTCTAGCGGACTAGCCAAAAACATTCAGTACTTC	CASSIDRSSGLAKNIQYF
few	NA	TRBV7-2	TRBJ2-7	TGTGCCAGCAGCTCGACCCTATCCGGGGAGCAGTACTTC	CASSSTLSGEQYF
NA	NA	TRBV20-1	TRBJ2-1	TGCAGTGCTAGTCTCCCCAACAATGAGCAGTTCTTC	CSASLPNNEQFF
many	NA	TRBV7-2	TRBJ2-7	TGTGCCAGCAGCTCAAACAGGGAATCCTACGAGCAGTACTTC	CASSSNRESYEQYF
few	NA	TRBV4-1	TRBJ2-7	TGCGCCAGCAGCCAAGTAAGGCAGGGGGGAACCTACGAGCAGTACTTC	CASSQVRQGGTYEQYF
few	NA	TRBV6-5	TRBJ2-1	TGTGCCAGCGGCTTTAATGAGCAGTTCTTC	CASGFNEQFF
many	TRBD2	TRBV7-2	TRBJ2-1	TGTGCCAGCAGCAGACTAGCGGGAGAGGGTAATGAGCAGTTCTTC	CASSRLAGEGNEQFF
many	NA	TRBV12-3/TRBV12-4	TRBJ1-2	TGTGCCAGCAGTTACGGTCTGGGGTTTAGGGGCTACACCTTC	CASSYGLGFRGYTF
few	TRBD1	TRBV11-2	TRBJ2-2	TGTGCCAGCAGCGCCATCGTCAGGGGGCGCACCGGGGAGCTGTTTTTT	CASSAIVRGRTGELFF
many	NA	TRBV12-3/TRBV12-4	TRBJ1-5	TGTGCCAGCAGCCCCGGGACAAATCAGCCCCAGCATTTT	CASSPGTNQPQHF
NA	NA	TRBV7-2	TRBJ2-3	TGTGCCAGCAGCATTCCTCCAGGACCTAGCACAGATACGCAGTATTTT	CASSIPPGPSTDTQYF
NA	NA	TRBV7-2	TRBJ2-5	TGTGCCAGCAGCTTTTATGGGGAGACCCAGTACTTC	CASSFYGETQYF
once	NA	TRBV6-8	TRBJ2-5	TGTGCCAGCAGTTATGCGGGCCTCCAAGAGACCCAGTACTTC	CASSYAGLQETQYF
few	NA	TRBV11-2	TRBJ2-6	TGTGCCAGCAGCGGACCGACAGCCTCTGGGGCCAACGTCCTGACTTTC	CASSGPTASGANVLTF
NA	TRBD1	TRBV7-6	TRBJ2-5	TGTGCCAGCAGCTTAGCAACGGGACAGCAGCGTTGGAACCAAGAGACCCAGTACTTC	CASSLATGQQRWNQETQYF
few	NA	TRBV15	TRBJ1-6	TGTGCCACCAGCAGAGATCTTAGGGATTCACCCCTCCACTTT	CATSRDLRDSPLHF
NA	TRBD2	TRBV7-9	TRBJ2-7	TGTGCCAGCAGCCCGGGGACTAGCGCCTTCTCCTACGAGCAGTACTTC	CASSPGTSAFSYEQYF
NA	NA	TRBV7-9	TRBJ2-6	TGTGCCAGCAGCTTTGCTTTTTCCGGAGGCTTGAGGGCCAACGTCCTGACTTTC	CASSFAFSGGLRANVLTF
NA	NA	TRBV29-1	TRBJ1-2	TGCAGCGTTGAACAGTATGGCTACACCTTC	CSVEQYGYTF
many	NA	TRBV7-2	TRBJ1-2	TGTGCCAGCAGCTTAGAGACTGACCTTGGCTACACCTTC	CASSLETDLGYTF
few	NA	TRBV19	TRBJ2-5	TGTGCCAGTAGTATAGGGCGAGAGACCCAGTACTTC	CASSIGRETQYF
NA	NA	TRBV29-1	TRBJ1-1	TGCAGCGGGTGGCCCGGCGACACTGAAGCTTTCTTT	CSGWPGDTEAFF
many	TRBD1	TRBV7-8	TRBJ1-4	TGTGCCAGCAGCCGGTGGGACAGAAATGAAAAACTGTTTTTT	CASSRWDRNEKLFF
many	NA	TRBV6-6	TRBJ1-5	TGTGCCAGCAGTTACCTTTGGGACTCTGCCTTGTCGGGCAATCAGCCCCAGCATTTT	CASSYLWDSALSGNQPQHF
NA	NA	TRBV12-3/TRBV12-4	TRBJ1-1	TGTGCCAGCAGTTACATCTCTGAAGCTTTCTTT	CASSYISEAFF
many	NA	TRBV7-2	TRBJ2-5	TGTGCCAGCAGCCAGGGGTCCCGCACAGAGACCCAGTACTTC	CASSQGSRTETQYF
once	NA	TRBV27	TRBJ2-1	TGTGCCAGCAGTCCGAGCGGAAACCTTTACAATGAGCAGTTCTTC	CASSPSGNLYNEQFF